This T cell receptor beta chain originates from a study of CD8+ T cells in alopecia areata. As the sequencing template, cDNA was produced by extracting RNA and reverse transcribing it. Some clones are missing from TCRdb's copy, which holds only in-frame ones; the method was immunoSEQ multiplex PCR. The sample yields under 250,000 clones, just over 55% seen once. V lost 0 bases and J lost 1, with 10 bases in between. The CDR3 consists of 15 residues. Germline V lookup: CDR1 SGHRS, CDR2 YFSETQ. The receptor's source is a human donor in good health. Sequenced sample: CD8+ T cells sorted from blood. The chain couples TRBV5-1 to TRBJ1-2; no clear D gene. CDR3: CASSLEPSSNYGYTF. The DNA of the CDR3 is TGCGCCAGCAGCTTGGAGCCGTCAAGTAACTATGGCTACACCTTC.